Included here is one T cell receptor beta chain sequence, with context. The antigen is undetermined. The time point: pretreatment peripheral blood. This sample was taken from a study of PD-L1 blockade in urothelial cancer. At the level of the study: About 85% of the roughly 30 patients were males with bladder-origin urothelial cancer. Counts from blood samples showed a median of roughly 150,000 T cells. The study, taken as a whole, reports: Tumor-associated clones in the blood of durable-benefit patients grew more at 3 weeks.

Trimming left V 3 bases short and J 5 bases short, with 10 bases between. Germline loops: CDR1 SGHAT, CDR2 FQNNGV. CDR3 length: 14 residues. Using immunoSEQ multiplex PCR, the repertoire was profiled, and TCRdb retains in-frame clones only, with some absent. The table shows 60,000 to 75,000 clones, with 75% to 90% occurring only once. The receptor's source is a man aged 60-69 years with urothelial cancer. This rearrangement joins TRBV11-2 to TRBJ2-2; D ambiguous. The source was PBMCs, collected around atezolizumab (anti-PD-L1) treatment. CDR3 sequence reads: CASSLTGTTGELFF. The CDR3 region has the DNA TGTGCCAGCAGCTTGACTGGAACAACCGGGGAGCTGTTTTTT.